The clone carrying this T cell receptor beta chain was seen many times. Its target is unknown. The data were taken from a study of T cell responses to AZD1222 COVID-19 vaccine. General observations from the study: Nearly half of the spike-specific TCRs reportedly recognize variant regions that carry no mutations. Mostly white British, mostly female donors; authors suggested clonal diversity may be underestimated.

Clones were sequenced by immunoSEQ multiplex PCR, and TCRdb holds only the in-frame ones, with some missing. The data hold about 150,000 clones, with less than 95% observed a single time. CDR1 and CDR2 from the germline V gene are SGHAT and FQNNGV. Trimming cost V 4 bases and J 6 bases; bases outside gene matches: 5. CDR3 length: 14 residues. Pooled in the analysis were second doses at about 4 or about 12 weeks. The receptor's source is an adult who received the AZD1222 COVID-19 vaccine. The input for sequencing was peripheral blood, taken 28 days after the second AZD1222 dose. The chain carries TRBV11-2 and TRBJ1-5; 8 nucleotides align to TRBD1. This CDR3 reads CASSYGQGGQPQHF. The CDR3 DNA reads TGTGCCAGCAGCTACGGACAGGGTGGTCAGCCCCAGCATTTT.